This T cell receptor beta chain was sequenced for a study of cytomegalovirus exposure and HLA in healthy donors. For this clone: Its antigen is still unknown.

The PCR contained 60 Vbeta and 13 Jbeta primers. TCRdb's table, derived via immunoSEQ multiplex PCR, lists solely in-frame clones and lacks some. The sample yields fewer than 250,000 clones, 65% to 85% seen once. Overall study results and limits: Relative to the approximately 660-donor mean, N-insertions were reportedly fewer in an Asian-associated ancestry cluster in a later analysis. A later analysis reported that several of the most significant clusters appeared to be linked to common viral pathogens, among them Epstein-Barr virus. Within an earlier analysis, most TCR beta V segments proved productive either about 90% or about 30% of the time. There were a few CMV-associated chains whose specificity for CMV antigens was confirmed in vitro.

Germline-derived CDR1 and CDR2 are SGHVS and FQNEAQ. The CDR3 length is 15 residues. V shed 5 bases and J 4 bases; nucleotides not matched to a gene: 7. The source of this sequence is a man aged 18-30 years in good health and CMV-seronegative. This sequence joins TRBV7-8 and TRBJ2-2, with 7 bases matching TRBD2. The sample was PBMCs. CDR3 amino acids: CASSLRLAVTGELFF. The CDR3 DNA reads TGTGCCAGCAGCCTCCGACTAGCTGTCACCGGGGAGCTGTTTTTT.